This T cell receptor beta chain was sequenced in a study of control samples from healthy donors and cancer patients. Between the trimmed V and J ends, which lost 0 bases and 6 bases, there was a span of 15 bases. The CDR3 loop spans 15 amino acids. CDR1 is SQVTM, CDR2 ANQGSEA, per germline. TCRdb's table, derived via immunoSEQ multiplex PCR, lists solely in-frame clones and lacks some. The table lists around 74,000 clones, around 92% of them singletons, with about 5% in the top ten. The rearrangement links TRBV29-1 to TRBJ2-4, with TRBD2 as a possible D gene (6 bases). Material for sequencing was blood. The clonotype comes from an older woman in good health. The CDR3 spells CSVEEEGNARNIQYF. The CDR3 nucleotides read TGCAGCGTTGAAGAGGAGGGAAATGCGCGAAACATTCAGTACTTC.